This T cell receptor (beta chain) was sequenced for a study of blood T cell repertoires in COVID-19. Study in general: The analysed material was cDNA or gDNA that came from T cells, B-cell-depleted T cells, or PBMCs.

J was trimmed by 1 base and V by 4 bases; bases with no gene match: 6. Per germline, CDR1 LGHNA and CDR2 YNFKEQ. The CDR3 runs to 15 residues. Per the study methods: Amplification from reference gene primers served as the basis for estimated nucleated cell counts. Sequencing used immunoSEQ multiplex PCR; TCRdb keeps in-frame clones, though not all of them. That table supplies the V and J calls and clone size; D and trimming were determined from the DNA. Of hundreds of thousands of clones listed, roughly 82% are singletons. V and J are TRBV4-2 and TRBJ1-1; 7 nucleotides match TRBD1. What was sequenced was peripheral blood. This TCR came from a woman in her 70s with acute or convalescent COVID-19. The CDR3 loop is CASSRGTAQNTEAFF. CDR3 coding DNA: TGTGCCAGCAGCCGGGGGACAGCGCAGAACACTGAAGCTTTCTTT.